This T cell receptor beta chain was recorded in a study of cytomegalovirus exposure and HLA in healthy donors. The overall study: Within an early data release were 85 million or so unique TCRs drawn from HLA-typed donors. Study-level points and caveats: Per a later analysis, HLA-associated TCR beta chains showed more clonal expansion than other, equally common TCR beta chains. TCR beta V- and J-gene trimming, according to a later analysis, was linked to a missense DCLRE1C variant. Cytomegalovirus association was assigned to around 150 TCR beta chains.

Turning to this clone: Its target is unknown.

Primers for the PCR totalled 60 Vbeta and 13 Jbeta. Using immunoSEQ multiplex PCR, the repertoire was profiled, and TCRdb retains in-frame clones only, with some absent. The data contain around 150,000 clones, over 60% of them seen just once; the ten biggest clones take up more than 3%. This CDR3 has 16 amino acids. The V and J ends lost 3 bases and 0 bases respectively, with 15 bases between them. The germline CDR1 and CDR2 sequences are SGHNT and YYREEE (reference sequence). The receptor comes from a male donor in good health and CMV-seronegative. This rearrangement joins TRBV5-4 to TRBJ1-1; D remains unclear. Sequencing was carried out using PBMCs. The DNA of the CDR3 is TGTGCCAGCAGCTCGAAAACGTCCGGGATGAACACTGAAGCTTTCTTT. Its protein product is CASSSKTSGMNTEAFF.